Below, 2 T cell receptor beta chains from the same sample are listed, as sequenced in a study of beta chain features in type 1 diabetes. As every portion of the isolated RNA was reverse transcribed, the sequencing read expressed TCRB transcripts. Profiling relied on immunoSEQ multiplex PCR, and the TCRdb table lists in-frame clones only, not all of them. This table has about 360,000 clones, roughly an eighth appearing once. The study, taken as a whole, reports: All four CD4+ subsets of Type 1 diabetes patients contained TCRB CDR3s that were moderately but significantly shorter.

Antigens for these TCRs are unknown. The material sequenced was naive CD4+ T cells from blood. The receptors come from a woman aged 18-29 years with type 1 diabetes.

A few counts support this clone. The gene calls are TRBV11-2 and TRBJ2-5; the D gene is possibly TRBD1 (6 bases). Between the trimmed V and J ends, which lost 1 base and 5 bases, there was a span of 14 bases. This CDR3 region has 15 residues. CDR1 and CDR2 from the germline V gene are SGHAT and FQNNGV. The DNA for the CDR3 is TGTGCCAGCAGCTTAGGGACAGCCGGACGGGAGACCCAGTACTTC. Translation: CASSLGTAGRETQYF.

The gene calls are TRBV7-9 and TRBJ1-2, with D maybe TRBD1 (5 bases). V lost 0 bases to trimming and J lost 5 bases, with 10 bases between them. The CDR3 spans 14 residues. Germline V gene data show CDR1 as SEHNR and CDR2 as FQNEAQ (reference sequence). CDR3 nucleotides: TGTGCCAGCAGCTTAGCGGCAGGGTGGTATGGCTACACCTTC. Encoded protein: CASSLAAGWYGYTF. Full variable domain (remainder filled in from reference TRBV7-9 and TRBJ1-2): DTGVSQNPRHKITKRGQNVTFRCDPISEHNRLYWYRQTLGQGPEFLTYFQNEAQLEKSRLLSDRFSAERPKGSFSTLEIQRTEQGDSAMYLCASSLAAGWYGYTFGSGTRLTVV.